Following are 28 T cell receptor beta chains from one sample sequenced in a study of shared clonotypes between healthy human individuals (dated by TCRdb to about 2020). Library preparation was by the immunoSEQ multiplex PCR assay. Not all clones reach the TCRdb copy of this immuneACCESS table, which keeps in-frame sequences only. Checked studies attribute under half of the gap to unresolved V genes and leave the rest unexplained. The sample table lists about 300,000 clones, around 74% of them with a count of one. The ten largest make up around 10% of the sample. Material: memory CD4+ T cells sorted from blood. The intended sense of this specimen's cell subset or site label: CD45RA-negative fraction. All receptors come from a man aged 30-40 years in good health.

This clone was picked up one time. This chain links TRBV30 with TRBJ1-4; 7 bases are a match to TRBD1. Germline values: CDR1 GTSNPN, CDR2 SVGIG (reference sequence). This CDR3 comprises 13 residues. Trimming cost V 3 bases and J 4 bases; bases outside gene matches: 2. CDR3 region: CAWRQGNNEKLFF. The DNA of the CDR3 is TGTGCCTGGAGACAGGGGAATAATGAAAAACTGTTTTTT.

The chain is built from TRBV28 and TRBJ1-2; weak D call: TRBD1 (5 bases). This CDR3 is 14 amino acids long. Between the trimmed V and J ends, which lost 9 bases and 2 bases, there was a span of 16 bases. Germline V gives CDR1 MDHEN, CDR2 SYDVKM. This chain's CDR3 is CASSPGGTNYGYTF. CDR3 coding DNA: TGTGCCAGTTCGCCGGGGGGGACGAACTATGGCTACACCTTC.

The table lists this clone with a few counts. V and J are TRBV5-3 and TRBJ2-1; possibly TRBD2 for D (7 bases). TRBV5-3 is annotated as an ORF whose role is uncertain. Trimming stripped 8 bases from V and 0 bases from J, with 12 bases between. This CDR3 contains 14 residues. The chain's CDR3 is CASGGGLSYNEQFF. CDR3 bases: TGTGCCAGCGGCGGGGGCCTCTCCTACAATGAGCAGTTCTTC.

The CDR3, as DNA: TGTGCCAGCAGCCGGGACAGGTACTCCTACGAGCAGTACTTC. Residues: CASSRDRYSYEQYF. V is TRBV7-6 and J is TRBJ2-7; 8 bases match TRBD1. V dropped 5 bases and J dropped 0; count of bases not matched to a gene: 3. CDR1 SGHVS and CDR2 FNYEAQ come from the germline V gene. CDR3 size: 14 residues.

The chain combines TRBV20-1 with TRBJ1-1; D gene ambiguous. Per the germline V gene, CDR1 is DFQATT and CDR2 is SNEGSKA (reference sequence). V dropped 3 bases and J dropped 9 bases, with 11 bases sitting between them. CDR3 size: 11 residues. Here the CDR3 DNA reads TGCAGTGCTAGGGATCGGGCCCAAGCTTTCTTT. Translation gives CSARDRAQAFF.

The chain uses TRBV2 and TRBJ1-5, with D possibly TRBD1 on 6 matching bases. V shed 6 bases and J shed 7 bases, with 19 bases lying between them. This CDR3 comprises 15 residues. The V gene's germline CDR1 is SNHLY and CDR2 FYNNEI. The CDR3 reads CASRDLGGRGQPQHF. CDR3 nucleotide sequence: TGTGCCAGCAGGGATCTGGGGGGGCGCGGGCAGCCCCAGCATTTT.

At least ten counts were recorded for this clone. The chain is built from TRBV7-9 and TRBJ2-1; 13 positions agree with TRBD2. J was trimmed by 7 bases and V by 6 bases; bases with no gene match: 12. This CDR3 spans 17 amino acids. In germline, CDR1 is SEHNR, CDR2 FQNEAQ (reference sequence). The CDR3 DNA is TGTGCCAGCAGGAACTCTAAAGGGACTAGCGGGATTAATGAGCAGTTCTTC. Protein: CASRNSKGTSGINEQFF.

This sequence joins TRBV6-1 and TRBJ2-7; 11 nucleotides line up with TRBD1. The CDR3 has 14 amino acids. CDR1 is MNHNS and CDR2 is SASEGT in the germline V gene. With V trimmed by 5 bases and J by 3 bases, 3 bases remained unmatched. CDR3 DNA: TGTGCCAGCAGTACCGGGACAGGGGGCTACGAGCAGTACTTC. Its translation: CASSTGTGGYEQYF.

Details on this clone: This CDR3 fails to terminate in the conserved phenylalanine or tryptophan, so it likely reflects a read error. It is unclear where the CDR3 begins or ends on the DNA, so no DNA is shown, and the CDR3 is as TCRdb lists it. The V call is TRBV11-2, the J call TRBJ2-7; TRBD2 was called by the table and not checked on the DNA. A total of 15 residues make up the CDR3, ends included. From germline, CDR1 is SGHAT and CDR2 FQNNGV. The chain's CDR3 is CASTRDYGPGRLYAS.

The chain joins TRBV5-1 to TRBJ2-2; D is ambiguous. The CDR3 totals 15 residues. The V and J ends lost 2 bases and 3 bases respectively, with 11 bases between them. Germline V gene sequence: CDR1 SGHRS, CDR2 YFSETQ. In DNA form, the CDR3 reads TGCGCCAGCAGCTTTCGGCTTCAGGACACCGGGGAGCTGTTTTTT. Translating gives CASSFRLQDTGELFF. The full variable domain, with the rest looked up from reference TRBV5-1 and TRBJ2-2, is KAGVTQTPRYLIKTRGQQVTLSCSPISGHRSVSWYQQTPGQGLQFLFEYFSETQRNKGNFPGRFSGRQFSNSRSEMNVSTLELGDSALYLCASSFRLQDTGELFFGEGSRLTVL.

The V and J genes are TRBV4-1 and TRBJ2-7; possibly TRBD2 for D (5 bases). The germline CDR1 and CDR2 sequences are MGHRA and YSYEKL. The CDR3 is made up of 14 amino acids. The V end lost 5 bases, the J end lost 3 bases, and 14 bases lay between the germline ends. CDR3 in DNA: TGCGCCAGCAGCATACGTAGCGAAAACTACGAGCAGTACTTC. Translating it yields CASSIRSENYEQYF.

The chain carries TRBV27 and TRBJ2-2; D unclear. CDR1 is MNHEY, CDR2 SMNVEV, per germline (reference sequence). The V end lost 7 bases, the J end lost 6 bases, and 12 bases lay between the germline ends. The CDR3 covers 13 residues. CDR3 in amino acids: CASTFSDAGELFF. DNA of the CDR3: TGTGCCAGCACCTTTTCGGACGCCGGGGAGCTGTTTTTT.

The gene calls are TRBV2 and TRBJ2-5; weak D call: TRBD2 (5 bases). Trimming cost V 5 bases and J 5 bases, with 9 bases left between them. Germline V gene data show CDR1 as SNHLY and CDR2 as FYNNEI. This CDR3 region has 12 residues. For the CDR3, the DNA is TGTGCCAGCAGTATCGGCGGGGAGACCCAGTACTTC. This encodes CASSIGGETQYF. The full variable domain, in which reference TRBV2 and TRBJ2-5 provide the parts outside the CDR3, is EPEVTQTPSHQVTQMGQEVILRCVPISNHLYFYWYRQILGQKVEFLVSFYNNEISEKSEIFDDQFSVERPDGSNFTLKIRSTKLEDSAMYFCASSIGGETQYFGPGTRLLVL.

This rearrangement joins TRBV11-2 to TRBJ1-3; TRBD1 is a possible D gene (6 bases). V was trimmed by 6 bases and J by 0 bases, leaving 18 bases between them. Per the germline V gene, CDR1 is SGHAT and CDR2 is FQNNGV. The CDR3 is made up of 17 amino acids. The DNA for the CDR3 is TGTGCCAGCAGTTATACCGGCGACAGGAGCTCTGGAAACACCATATATTTT. As protein: CASSYTGDRSSGNTIYF.

This chain connects TRBV10-3 to TRBJ1-5, with 7 bases aligning to TRBD1. There are 14 residues in the CDR3. Germline CDR1 ENHRY, CDR2 SYGVKD. CDR3 sequence: CASRGGDFNQPQHF. The CDR3 DNA reads as TGTGCAAGCAGGGGGGGGGACTTCAATCAGCCCCAGCATTTT.

V and J are TRBV5-4 and TRBJ1-1; the D gene is possibly TRBD1 (6 bases). V lost 3 bases, J lost 2 bases, and 8 bases lay in between. The CDR3 length is 13 residues. The germline CDR1 and CDR2 sequences are SGHNT and YYREEE (reference sequence). CDR3 residues: CASSSDSNTEAFF. CDR3 coding DNA: TGTGCCAGCAGCTCGGACAGTAACACTGAAGCTTTCTTT.

V usage is TRBV27 and J usage is TRBJ2-3; TRBD1 might be the D (6 bases). Germline values: CDR1 MNHEY, CDR2 SMNVEV (reference sequence). CDR3 length: 14 residues. Trimming removed 4 bases from V and 2 bases from J, with 10 bases in between. The CDR3 region is CASSSRTVTDTQYF. DNA of the CDR3: TGTGCCAGCAGTTCCCGGACAGTCACAGATACGCAGTATTTT.

CDR3 sequence reads: CASSVFQGDYEQYF. The CDR3 DNA follows: TGCGCCAGCAGTGTTTTTCAGGGAGACTACGAGCAGTACTTC. The J gene is TRBJ2-7, the V gene TRBV10-1; possibly TRBD1 or TRBD2 for D (5 bases each). Deletions cut 4 bases from V and 3 bases from J, with 13 bases between. The germline V gene encodes CDR1 WNHNN and CDR2 SYGVQD (reference sequence). The CDR3 length is 14 residues.

The chain joins TRBV30 to TRBJ2-4; 11 positions match TRBD2. V was clipped by 0 bases and J by 6 bases; unmatched bases: 1. The CDR3 is 14 residues long. CDR1 and CDR2 from the germline V gene are GTSNPN and SVGIG (reference sequence). The DNA of the CDR3 is TGTGCCTGGAGTGTTGGGACTAGCGGAAACATTCAGTACTTC. This gives the protein CAWSVGTSGNIQYF.

The chain combines TRBV7-2 with TRBJ2-3; 7 nucleotides match TRBD2. CDR1 SGHTA and CDR2 FQGNSA come from the germline V gene. The CDR3 contains 15 residues. Germline trimming cut 3 bases from V and 4 bases from J; bases unmatched to any gene: 7. CDR3 region: CASSFSSGISDTQYF. Here the CDR3 DNA reads TGTGCCAGCAGCTTCTCTAGCGGTATCTCAGATACGCAGTATTTT.

In this sample, this clone turned up a few times. The rearrangement uses TRBV10-2 and TRBJ2-7; D tentatively fits TRBD1 or TRBD2 (6 bases each). CDR1 and CDR2 (germline): WSHSY, SAAADI. Trimming cost V 2 bases and J 4 bases, with 18 bases left between them. This CDR3 contains 16 residues. CDR3 protein: CASSEISGAGLYEQYF. CDR3 bases: TGCGCCAGCAGTGAGATTTCGGGGGCAGGGCTTTACGAGCAGTACTTC.

V is TRBV6-1 and J is TRBJ2-5; D unclear. Germline CDR1 MNHNS, CDR2 SASEGT. The CDR3 has 14 residues. Trimming left V 5 bases short and J 5 bases short, with 15 bases between. Here the CDR3 reads CASSPRRFGETQYF. The CDR3 nucleotides are TGTGCCAGCAGTCCCCGGCGGTTCGGCGAGACCCAGTACTTC.

This clone was seen once. J is TRBJ2-2 and V is TRBV2; no reliable D call. Germline CDR1 reads SNHLY; CDR2 reads FYNNEI. V was pared by 7 bases and J by 0 bases, with 9 bases between. There are 14 residues in the CDR3. Here the CDR3 DNA reads TGTGCCAGCAAGGTCGGAACGAACACCGGGGAGCTGTTTTTT. Its protein product is CASKVGTNTGELFF.

The J gene is TRBJ1-2, the V gene TRBV6-5; maybe TRBD1 (6 bases). The ends were cut back, 5 bases at V and 2 bases at J, with 12 bases in the middle. Germline V gene lookup returns CDR1 MNHEY and CDR2 SVGAGI. The CDR3 runs to 14 residues. CDR3 DNA: TGTGCCAGCAGTGATCTGGGGGGCAACTATGGCTACACCTTC. The encoded protein is CASSDLGGNYGYTF.

The V call is TRBV10-3, the J call TRBJ2-3; a possible D gene is TRBD2 (6 bases). CDR3 size: 13 residues. V lost 8 bases and J lost 0, with 9 bases in between. The germline gives CDR1 ENHRY, CDR2 SYGVKD. The CDR3 here is CAIGGVSTDTQYF. For the CDR3, the DNA is TGTGCCATCGGAGGGGTGAGCACAGATACGCAGTATTTT.

This chain links TRBV25-1 with TRBJ2-5; tentatively, D is TRBD1 (5 bases). Per the germline V gene, CDR1 is MGHDK and CDR2 is SYGVNS. The V end was cut by 10 bases, the J end by 0 bases, with 15 bases between. The CDR3 is 14 amino acids. The chain's CDR3 is CATTDTRYQETQYF. DNA of the CDR3: TGTGCCACCACGGACACCCGGTACCAAGAGACCCAGTACTTC.

The J gene is TRBJ2-7, the V gene TRBV15, with 8 bases matching TRBD1. CDR1 is LNHNV, CDR2 YYDKDF, per germline (reference sequence). V was pared by 4 bases and J by 1 base, with 6 bases of the junction left unmatched. This CDR3 region has 15 residues. The CDR3 DNA sequence: TGTGCCACCAGCATTGGACAGGGTCGATCCTACGAGCAGTACTTC. Translated: CATSIGQGRSYEQYF.

V is TRBV28 and J is TRBJ2-7, with 8 nucleotides matching TRBD2. The CDR3 totals 17 residues. Germline V gives CDR1 MDHEN, CDR2 SYDVKM. The V gene end was trimmed by 5 bases and the J gene end by 1 base; junction bases not matched to a gene: 13. For the CDR3, the DNA is TGTGCCAGCAGTCTAAGCGGGAGTCCCTCCCTGTCCTACGAGCAGTACTTC. Amino acid sequence: CASSLSGSPSLSYEQYF.